The next 20 T cell receptor beta chains were all read from a single sample in a study of CD8 T cells in Susac syndrome. Reverse transcription of about 0.45 to 1 ug RNA was performed with random hexamers. From the immunoSEQ multiplex PCR reads, TCRdb called clonotypes with MiXCR, one entry per CDR3 protein. This repertoire shows 130,000 or so distinct CDR3 sequences, 90% to 95% found once; its top ten account for about 0.29%. Sequenced sample: CD8+ T cells from PBMCs. These receptors originate from a human donor with Susac syndrome.

V gene TRBV5-6 combines with J gene TRBJ2-3; D might be TRBD2 (6 bases). Germline CDR1 is SGHDT and CDR2 is YYEEEE. V was clipped by 4 bases and J by 2 bases, with 17 bases between them. The CDR3 is 16 residues long. The CDR3 DNA is TGTGCCAGCAGCCGGGAAAGCGCGGGGTACACAGATACGCAGTATTTT. As protein: CASSRESAGYTDTQYF.

This clonotype is a singleton in its sample. The CDR3 region has the DNA TGTGCCAGCAGCTTGTTGGGACAGGGTAACTATGGCTACACCTTC. It codes for CASSLLGQGNYGYTF. The chain couples TRBV5-4 to TRBJ1-2, with 9 bases fitting TRBD1. The length of the CDR3 is 15 residues. Trimming cost V 1 base and J 1 base; bases outside gene matches: 2. Germline assignment: CDR1 SGHNT and CDR2 YYREEE (reference sequence).

Here the CDR3 reads CASSQGEQVNTEAFF. CDR3 bases: TGCGCCAGCAGCCAAGGAGAACAGGTGAACACTGAAGCTTTCTTT. This chain uses TRBV4-1 with TRBJ1-1; TRBD1 might be the D (5 bases). From germline, CDR1 is MGHRA and CDR2 YSYEKL. There are 15 residues in the CDR3. V shed 1 base and J shed 0 bases, with 9 bases lying between them.

V is TRBV13 and J is TRBJ1-3; D is perhaps TRBD1 (5 bases). The CDR3 length is 15 residues. CDR1 and CDR2 (germline): PRHDT, FYEKMQ (reference sequence). The V end lost 5 bases, the J end lost 7 bases, and 18 bases lay between the germline ends. The CDR3 DNA reads as TGTGCCAGCAGCCTATTCGGGGCCACGTGGAACACCATATATTTT. This codes for CASSLFGATWNTIYF.

The chain joins TRBV6-5 to TRBJ1-2; D is undetermined. This CDR3 spans 14 amino acids. Germline V gene data show CDR1 as MNHEY and CDR2 as SVGAGI. V shed 0 bases and J shed 7 bases, with 12 bases lying between them. The CDR3 DNA follows: TGTGCCAGCAGTTACTCCCCCGCCGGGGTTGGCTACACCTTC. It is translated as CASSYSPAGVGYTF.

This sequence joins TRBV5-1 and TRBJ2-5; D may match TRBD1 or TRBD2 (6 bases each). Germline loops: CDR1 SGHRS, CDR2 YFSETQ. V was pared by 3 bases and J by 5 bases, with 20 bases between. The CDR3 sequence is 16 residues long. The CDR3 nucleotides read TGCGCCAGCAGCTCCTTTGGGGGGCGCCCCGGGGAGACCCAGTACTTC. It yields the protein CASSSFGGRPGETQYF.

The J gene is TRBJ2-4, the V gene TRBV6-2 or TRBV6-3; D uncertain. CDR3 size: 16 residues. Trimming shortened V by 2 bases and J by 0 bases, and 11 bases separated the two germline ends. Germline CDR1 MNHEY, CDR2 SVGEGT. CDR3 region: CASSYLMGLAKNIQYF. For the CDR3, the DNA is TGTGCCAGCAGTTACCTTATGGGGTTAGCCAAAAACATTCAGTACTTC.

The genes are TRBV3-1 and TRBJ2-3; 9 nucleotides agree with TRBD1. The CDR3 contains 16 residues. With V trimmed by 0 bases and J by 1 base, 2 bases remained unmatched. CDR1 LGHDT and CDR2 YNNKEL come from the germline V gene (reference sequence). DNA for the CDR3: TGTGCCAGCAGCCAAGAGGACAGGGGAGGCACAGATACGCAGTATTTT. Translated: CASSQEDRGGTDTQYF.

The chain couples TRBV11-2 to TRBJ1-1, with D perhaps TRBD1 (5 bases). The germline V gene encodes CDR1 SGHAT and CDR2 FQNNGV. With 0 bases removed from V and 1 base from J, the gap between germline ends came to 9 bases. The CDR3 extends over 15 amino acids. CDR3 protein: CASSLEGRGNTEAFF. For the CDR3, the DNA is TGTGCCAGCAGCTTAGAAGGGAGGGGGAACACTGAAGCTTTCTTT.

The V and J genes are TRBV20-1 and TRBJ2-2; the D gene is possibly TRBD1 (5 bases). V was shortened by 4 bases and J by 5 bases, with 14 bases between the two germline ends. This CDR3 has 14 residues. CDR1 and CDR2 (germline): DFQATT, SNEGSKA (reference sequence). CDR3 DNA: TGCAGTGCTAAGGGGATGACATCAACCGGGGAGCTGTTTTTT. As protein: CSAKGMTSTGELFF.

The rearrangement links TRBV28 to TRBJ2-1, with D tentatively TRBD1 (6 bases). The CDR3 runs to 16 residues. CDR1 MDHEN and CDR2 SYDVKM come from the germline V gene. V lost 6 bases to trimming and J lost 2 bases, with 17 bases between them. The CDR3 protein is CASRPETGPPYNEQFF. CDR3 DNA sequence: TGTGCCAGCAGGCCCGAGACAGGTCCCCCCTACAATGAGCAGTTCTTC. Using reference TRBV28 and TRBJ2-1 for the parts outside the CDR3, the full variable domain is DVKVTQSSRYLVKRTGEKVFLECVQDMDHENMFWYRQDPGLGLRLIYFSYDVKMKEKGDIPEGYSVSREKKERFSLILESASTNQTSMYLCASRPETGPPYNEQFFGPGTRLTVL.

This clonotype was found a few times. This rearrangement joins TRBV19 to TRBJ2-1; weak D call: TRBD1 (5 bases). Germline loops: CDR1 LNHDA, CDR2 SQIVND (reference sequence). This CDR3 contains 13 residues. V was cut by 5 bases and J by 6 bases, with 11 bases left in between. In DNA form, the CDR3 reads TGTGCCAGTAGTTGGGGCCAGGTCAATGAGCAGTTCTTC. Translating it yields CASSWGQVNEQFF.

The J gene is TRBJ1-5, the V gene TRBV6-6; D unresolved. Trimming left V 1 base short and J 3 bases short, with 1 base between. The CDR3 loop spans 12 amino acids. Looked up from germline, CDR1 is MNHNY and CDR2 is SVGAGI (reference sequence). CDR3 DNA: TGTGCCAGCAGTTACTACAATCAGCCCCAGCATTTT. It specifies CASSYYNQPQHF.

As concerns this clonotype: Without the conserved terminal phenylalanine or tryptophan, this CDR3 likely stems from a read error. It is unclear where the CDR3 begins or ends on the DNA, so no DNA is shown, and the CDR3 is as TCRdb lists it. The CDR3 reads CATSRGDRVEI. The V gene is TRBV15, the J gene TRBJ2-7; TRBD1, the D gene given by the table, was not confirmed from the DNA. Germline CDR1 reads LNHNV; CDR2 reads YYDKDF (reference sequence). The CDR3 is 11 amino acids long, termini counted.

V and J are TRBV20-1 and TRBJ2-1; D may be TRBD2 (7 bases). The ends were cut back, 3 bases at V and 14 bases at J, with 20 bases in the middle. Germline-derived CDR1 and CDR2 are DFQATT and SNEGSKA (reference sequence). CDR3 size: 13 residues. CDR3 DNA sequence: TGCAGTGCTAGGGGGTTACGGGGGGCACAAGAGTTCTTC. Translating it yields CSARGLRGAQEFF.

This chain connects TRBV27 to TRBJ1-5; a possible D gene is TRBD1 (5 bases). V was trimmed by 3 bases and J by 7 bases, leaving 13 bases between them. Per germline, CDR1 MNHEY and CDR2 SMNVEV (reference sequence). The CDR3 totals 14 residues. The DNA for the CDR3 is TGTGCCAGCAGTTTTGGGGGGAAGGGGCAGCCCCAGCATTTT. Encoded protein: CASSFGGKGQPQHF.

The chain links TRBV7-9 to TRBJ1-4, with 7 bases lining up with TRBD1. The CDR3 runs to 14 residues. J gave up 1 base and V 5 bases, and 1 base lay outside the gene matches. Germline V gene data show CDR1 as SEHNR and CDR2 as FQNEAQ (reference sequence). The CDR3 protein is CASSGDRTNEKLFF. The CDR3 DNA follows: TGTGCCAGCAGCGGGGACAGAACTAATGAAAAACTGTTTTTT. The whole variable domain, remainder taken from reference TRBV7-9 and TRBJ1-4, is DTGVSQNPRHKITKRGQNVTFRCDPISEHNRLYWYRQTLGQGPEFLTYFQNEAQLEKSRLLSDRFSAERPKGSFSTLEIQRTEQGDSAMYLCASSGDRTNEKLFFGSGTQLSVL.

This clonotype occurred once. J is TRBJ2-7 and V is TRBV7-9, with D possibly matching TRBD2 (6 bases). The V end was cut by 1 base, the J end by 0 bases, with 13 bases between. The CDR3 is 16 amino acids. Germline V gene lookup returns CDR1 SEHNR and CDR2 FQNEAQ (reference sequence). The CDR3 is CASSLVYGGSSYEQYF. DNA for the CDR3: TGTGCCAGCAGCTTAGTGTACGGGGGTAGCTCCTACGAGCAGTACTTC. The whole variable domain, filled in from reference TRBV7-9 and TRBJ2-7, reads DTGVSQNPRHKITKRGQNVTFRCDPISEHNRLYWYRQTLGQGPEFLTYFQNEAQLEKSRLLSDRFSAERPKGSFSTLEIQRTEQGDSAMYLCASSLVYGGSSYEQYFGPGTRLTVT.

The genes are TRBV15 and TRBJ1-5, with 7 bases matching TRBD1. J was trimmed by 0 bases and V by 10 bases; bases with no gene match: 9. Looked up from germline, CDR1 is LNHNV and CDR2 is YYDKDF (reference sequence). CDR3 length equals 15 residues. Here the CDR3 DNA reads TGTGCCATAACCACGGGACAGTTTAGCAATCAGCCCCAGCATTTT. This sequence encodes CAITTGQFSNQPQHF.

V usage is TRBV9 and J usage is TRBJ2-2, with TRBD1 matching over 7 bases. The germline CDR1 and CDR2 sequences are SGDLS and YYNGEE. CDR3 size: 15 residues. V gave up 4 bases and J gave up 2 bases; unmatched junction bases: 5. The CDR3 spells CASSLQGKNTGELFF. The CDR3 nucleotides read TGTGCCAGCAGCTTACAGGGGAAAAACACCGGGGAGCTGTTTTTT.